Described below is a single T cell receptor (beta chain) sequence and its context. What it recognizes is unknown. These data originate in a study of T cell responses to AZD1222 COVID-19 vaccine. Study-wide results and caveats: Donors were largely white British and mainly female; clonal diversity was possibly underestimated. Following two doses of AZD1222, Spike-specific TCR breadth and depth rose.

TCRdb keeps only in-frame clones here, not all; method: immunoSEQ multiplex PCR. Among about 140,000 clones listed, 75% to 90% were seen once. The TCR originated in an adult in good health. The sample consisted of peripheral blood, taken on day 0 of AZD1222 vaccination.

As DNA, the CDR3 is TGCAGTGCTAGTGGCAACACCGGGGAGCTGTTTTTT. It yields the protein CSASGNTGELFF. The chain combines TRBV20-1 with TRBJ2-2; no clear D. The CDR3 loop spans 12 amino acids. Per germline, CDR1 DFQATT and CDR2 SNEGSKA (reference sequence). V was cut by 3 bases and J by 2 bases, with 4 bases left in between.